This TCR beta chain came from a study of cytomegalovirus exposure and HLA in healthy donors. Study as a whole: The 120 validation repertoires, a later analysis reported, used the same platform as the roughly 660 repertoires from the first cohort.

General study results and limits: The study listed roughly 160 cytomegalovirus-associated TCR beta chains. Most sequenced TCRs were rare (though some public TCRs occurred in many donors).

The CDR3 has 14 residues. Per germline, CDR1 MDHEN and CDR2 SYDVKM. The ends were cut back, 6 bases at V and 1 base at J, with 13 bases in the middle. Turning to this clone: Its antigen is unidentified.

Data came from immunoSEQ multiplex PCR; TCRdb stores just in-frame clones and leaves some out. Among around 400,000 clones listed, around 86% were seen once. The validation cohort, a group of more than 95 subjects, included the donors and was separate from the approximately 670-subject first cohort. The chain employs TRBV28 and TRBJ2-7; D is undetermined. This clonotype was obtained from a woman between 18 and 29 years old in good health and CMV-seronegative. Sequenced sample: PBMCs. As DNA, the CDR3 is TGTGCCAGCAGCCCCAGACTCGGGTCCTACGAGCAGTACTTC. The encoded protein is CASSPRLGSYEQYF.